These 13 T cell receptor beta chains were sequenced from one sample in a study of vaccination and CD4 T cells after COVID-19. Their specific antigens are unknown. Cultured CD4+ T-cell DNA underwent Oncomine TCR Beta short-read sequencing. Via MiXCR, TCRdb re-called the PCR reads, giving one row per CDR3 protein. The sample shows about 13,000 distinct CDR3 sequences, under 55% of them seen only once. Noted treatment: approximately 9-day PBMC culture with coronavirus spike peptide pools or control peptides (ViraFEST assay). The source was CD4+ T cells from blood, cultured in vitro, collected after SARS-CoV-2 vaccination. Source of these receptors: a human donor who had recovered from COVID-19.

The chain is built from TRBV10-3 and TRBJ2-1; TRBD1 or TRBD2 may be the D gene (7 bases each). V was trimmed by 6 bases and J by 6 bases, leaving 15 bases between them. CDR3 length: 14 amino acids. Looked up from germline, CDR1 is ENHRY and CDR2 is SYGVKD. CDR3 nucleotide sequence: TGTGCCATCAGAGAGAGCAGGGGGGGCAATGAGCAGTTCTTC. Its translation is CAIRESRGGNEQFF.

V and J are TRBV20-1 and TRBJ2-5, with 7 bases fitting TRBD2. This CDR3 has 11 residues. Germline CDR1 reads DFQATT; CDR2 reads SNEGSKA (reference sequence). The CDR3 region has the DNA TGCAGGACGGGAGGACAAGAGACCCAGTACTTC. Translating it yields CRTGGQETQYF.

The rearrangement joins TRBV20-1 to TRBJ2-3, with 10 bases that match TRBD2. This CDR3 comprises 20 residues. Germline values: CDR1 DFQATT, CDR2 SNEGSKA (reference sequence). V lost 1 base to trimming and J lost 0 bases; unmatched junction nucleotides: 16. The CDR3 DNA follows: TGCAGTGCTAGAGTGGGGATAGCGGGAGGTCACACCTCTAGCACAGATACGCAGTATTTT. Amino acid sequence: CSARVGIAGGHTSSTDTQYF.

This clonotype was found a few times. This CDR3 is CASTPQRELFF. The CDR3 DNA reads as TGTGCCAGCACCCCACAACGAGAGCTGTTTTTT. The rearrangement joins TRBV7-9 to TRBJ2-2; no reliable D call. The V end lost 7 bases, the J end lost 11 bases, and 11 bases lay between the germline ends. This CDR3 region has 11 residues. Germline CDR1 is SEHNR and CDR2 is FQNEAQ (reference sequence).

The chain carries TRBV7-8 and TRBJ1-4; tentatively, D is TRBD1 (5 bases). The CDR3 runs to 15 residues. Germline CDR1 is SGHVS and CDR2 is FQNEAQ. With 0 bases removed from V and 7 bases from J, the gap between germline ends came to 12 bases. The CDR3 is CASSLAWGRGEKLFF. The DNA for the CDR3 is TGTGCCAGCAGCTTAGCGTGGGGTAGGGGTGAAAAACTGTTTTTT.

The J gene is TRBJ1-1, the V gene TRBV5-1, with D tentatively TRBD1 (6 bases). Germline CDR1 and CDR2: SGHRS and YFSETQ. The CDR3 totals 13 residues. Between the trimmed V and J ends, which lost 5 bases and 1 base, there was a span of 9 bases. CDR3 nucleotides: TGCGCCAGCAGTTACAGGGCGAACACTGAAGCTTTCTTT. This codes for CASSYRANTEAFF.

In regard to this clonotype: A read error is possible here, since a much larger clone lies one base away. The chain uses TRBV28 and TRBJ1-6, with a possible D match to TRBD1 (6 bases). In germline, CDR1 is MDHEN, CDR2 SYDVKM. This CDR3 spans 14 amino acids. V was cut by 7 bases and J by 2 bases, with 9 bases left in between. CDR3 amino acids: CASKTGPYNSPLHF. The CDR3 region has the DNA TGTGCCAGCAAAACAGGGCCCTATAATTCACCCCTCCACTTT.

The chain couples TRBV19 to TRBJ1-5, with D perhaps matching TRBD1 (6 bases). Looked up from germline, CDR1 is LNHDA and CDR2 is SQIVND (reference sequence). There are 15 residues in the CDR3. V shed 9 bases and J shed 2 bases, with 17 bases lying between them. CDR3 in amino acids: CARPRTAHCNQPQHF. The CDR3 DNA follows: TGTGCCAGGCCACGGACAGCGCATTGCAATCAGCCCCAGCATTTT.

Here the CDR3 DNA reads TGTGCCAGTGGCAGGGGGCTGCCCACCGGGGAGCTGTTTTTT. It encodes CASGRGLPTGELFF. V usage is TRBV19 and J usage is TRBJ2-2; TRBD1 agrees at 8 bases. V trimming: 8 bases; J trimming: 4 bases; junction bases outside the gene matches: 6. The CDR3 runs 14 residues. Germline V gives CDR1 LNHDA, CDR2 SQIVND (reference sequence).

This clonotype has a handful of counts. V gene TRBV2 combines with J gene TRBJ2-7; weak D call: TRBD2 (5 bases). The CDR3 extends over 14 amino acids. Germline loops: CDR1 SNHLY, CDR2 FYNNEI. The V end was cut by 3 bases, the J end by 3 bases, with 12 bases between. Written as DNA, the CDR3 is TGTGCCAGCAGTGACCTAGCTTCAAACTACGAGCAGTACTTC. This sequence encodes CASSDLASNYEQYF. Looking up the rest from reference TRBV2 and TRBJ2-7 gives the full variable domain: EPEVTQTPSHQVTQMGQEVILRCVPISNHLYFYWYRQILGQKVEFLVSFYNNEISEKSEIFDDQFSVERPDGSNFTLKIRSTKLEDSAMYFCASSDLASNYEQYFGPGTRLTVT.

CDR3 in amino acids: CASSPTTGNQPQHF. The DNA for the CDR3 is TGTGCCAGCAGTCCTACGACAGGGAACCAGCCCCAGCATTTT. The chain employs TRBV6-1 and TRBJ1-5; 7 nucleotides agree with TRBD1. J gave up 7 bases and V 5 bases, and 8 bases lay outside the gene matches. This CDR3 comprises 14 residues. CDR1 is MNHNS and CDR2 is SASEGT in the germline V gene.

The chain has TRBV2 and TRBJ2-1; D call uncertain. The CDR3 consists of 13 residues. CDR1 is SNHLY, CDR2 FYNNEI, per germline. V was cut by 9 bases and J by 0 bases, with 9 bases left in between. The CDR3 nucleotides are TGTGCCAGACAAATTGGCTCCTACAATGAGCAGTTCTTC. This gives the protein CARQIGSYNEQFF.

CDR3 protein: CASSPSGTAFQETQYF. For the CDR3, the DNA is TGTGCCAGCAGCCCCTCCGGGACAGCTTTTCAAGAGACCCAGTACTTC. The chain is built from TRBV7-9 and TRBJ2-5; 7 nucleotides match TRBD1. The CDR3 has 16 residues. Germline V lookup: CDR1 SEHNR, CDR2 FQNEAQ (reference sequence). V lost 5 bases, J lost 2 bases, and 11 bases stayed unmatched. Together with reference TRBV7-9 and TRBJ2-5, the CDR3 gives the full variable domain: DTGVSQNPRHKITKRGQNVTFRCDPISEHNRLYWYRQTLGQGPEFLTYFQNEAQLEKSRLLSDRFSAERPKGSFSTLEIQRTEQGDSAMYLCASSPSGTAFQETQYFGPGTRLLVL.